This note documents a single T cell receptor (beta chain) sequence. It has no known antigen specificity. No qualities accompany the bases; no much larger clone lies one base away. These data belong to a study of blood T cell repertoires in COVID-19 (dated by TCRdb to the early 2020s). Regarding the complete study: The collaborator samples originated in the United States, Italy and Spain and spanned the acute and convalescent phases of COVID-19. The prospective study material was composed of cDNA or gDNA derived from T cells, B-cell-depleted T cells, or PBMCs. Deeply sampled blood TCRbeta repertoires from subjects exposed to, actively infected with, or recovered from COVID-19 were included in the dataset. The repertoires were released in a freely available public database meant as a resource for research on the immune response to SARS-CoV-2. Samples were obtained from the ongoing ImmuneRACE study (first 160 participants) and from over 1,000 subjects provided by 6 global collaborators. A de-identified subject ID, COVID-19 status, age in years and sex were almost always included in the sample metadata. Where HLA class I and class II types were available, the types were taken from metadata supplied by the sample provider, not from assay-based typing. The study at large found these results: The amount of clinical and demographic metadata varied by source and participant and was provided uncurated.

Measured from the cysteine to the phenylalanine, the CDR3 is 14 residues long. The CDR3 DNA has 42 bases and is translated from base 1. V is cut by 2 bases and J by 5 bases, and the space between the germline ends is 12 bases. CDR1 is given as MNHEY and CDR2 as SMNVEV, both from the germline V gene (reference sequence). Collaborating institutions collected whole blood in K2EDTA tubes following their own protocols. For TCRbeta analysis, collaborators shipped samples as frozen whole blood, isolated PBMCs, or DNA extracted from either of those sample types. TCRbeta CDR3 regions were amplified from genomic DNA using the immunoSEQ Assay, a bias-controlled multiplex PCR. The study's own analysis went as follows. The number of nucleated cells in each sample was estimated from the amplification of reference gene primers within the assay. To quantify the absolute abundance of each unique TCRbeta CDR3 rearrangement, sequence reads were collapsed and filtered. For each sample, productive Simpson clonality was calculated as the square root of Simpson's diversity index across productive rearrangements. TCRdb mirrors the immuneACCESS table, restricted to in-frame sequences. Some clones are absent from its copies; in checked studies, under half trace to an unresolved V gene, and the reason for the others is unknown. The D gene and trimming were derived from the DNA, and the V and J assignments and clone size from that table. This sample holds approximately 70,000 clones; about 90% were observed only once. The ten most abundant clones make up more than 7% of the sample.

Recombination linked TRBV27 to TRBJ1-2; TRBD1 is a weak D gene call, 6 bases matching. Sequenced input: peripheral blood. This TCR was sampled from a human donor in a cohort sampled during active COVID-19. CDR3 loop: CASSLAGEGYGYTF. The nucleotides read TGTGCCAGCAGTTTAGCAGGGGAAGGGTATGGCTACACCTTC.